The rows below give T cell receptor beta chains drawn from one sample of a study of T cells expressing NK-cell markers. TCRdb reworked the 5' RACE reads into one entry per CDR3 protein, no DNA. Its table lists about 430,000 distinct CDR3 sequences. Sample: blood T cells: a sorted CD56 or NKG2C T cell subset, CD4+ or CD8+ T cells, or bulk PBMC T cells (not recorded which). These receptors were collected from a woman aged 45-59 years in good health. Each CDR3 is given with its conserved first and last residue.

V	J	CDR3
TRBV9	TRBJ2-3	CASSGMASLTDTQYF
TRBV10-3	TRBJ2-6	CAISEGRSPSGANVLTF
TRBV7-8	TRBJ1-1	CASSMGQGNSAFF
TRBV10-3	TRBJ2-5	CAIGVAAGETQYF
TRBV11-2	TRBJ2-7	CASSAGTGNYEQYF
TRBV20-1	TRBJ2-1	CSAIWASGIPPSYNEQFF
TRBV7-9	TRBJ2-7	CASSLAGAGDQYF
TRBV20-1	TRBJ1-1	CSASSSDTEAFF
TRBV3-1	TRBJ2-2	CASSQVRAAGGKTGELFF
TRBV12-3/TRBV12-4	TRBJ2-1	CASTGREGREQFF
TRBV19	TRBJ1-1	CASNRDGQALNTEAFF
TRBV12-3/TRBV12-4	TRBJ2-1	CASRRSQGTLYNEQFF
TRBV15	TRBJ2-1	CATSRDRARNEQFF
TRBV24-1	TRBJ2-1	CATSRSGGSNEQFF
TRBV28	TRBJ2-1	CASTPGVDNEQFF
TRBV7-2	TRBJ2-1	CASSFGLLGNEQFF
TRBV7-8	TRBJ1-3	CASSLRRGGLVEIGNTIYF
TRBV7-2	TRBJ2-3	CASSLGGGIGTDTQYF
TRBV11-2	TRBJ1-5	CASSPITGGSNQPQHF
TRBV5-1	TRBJ2-2	CASSSLAGIPGELFF
TRBV4-1	TRBJ2-7	CASSQPYSEQYF
TRBV19	TRBJ2-1	CASSRTVTGYNEQFF
TRBV27	TRBJ2-2	CASSFPASGRAGTGELFF
TRBV4-1	TRBJ2-5	CASSLQGLAQETQYF
TRBV5-1	TRBJ2-4	CASSLEIPPNIQYF
TRBV5-1	TRBJ2-1	CASRKTGLGSEQFF
TRBV5-1	TRBJ2-7	CASSLGVGSGPRDWPYEQYF
TRBV11-2	TRBJ2-3	CASSPELGGGQYF
TRBV12-3/TRBV12-4	TRBJ2-1	CASSLMVVTDEQFF
TRBV5-1	TRBJ2-7	CASSLARVKEQYF
TRBV15	TRBJ2-2	CATSTRWGELFF
TRBV12-3/TRBV12-4	TRBJ1-1	CASSFRTSDTEAFF
TRBV28	TRBJ1-1	CASSFSGFLTEAFF
TRBV6-6	TRBJ2-3	CASSYVSGPSDTQYF
TRBV20-1	TRBJ2-3	CSAPGVHRAQYF
TRBV2	TRBJ2-2	CASSDFGVRGTGELFF
TRBV4-1	TRBJ2-2	CASSQGPGGAATGELFF
TRBV9	TRBJ2-7	CASSVGQGPSYEQYF
TRBV12-5	TRBJ2-5	CASGSRGLETQYF
TRBV6-5	TRBJ2-7	CASSRGSSGPYEQYF
TRBV27	TRBJ1-2	CASSGLDYGYTF
TRBV24-1	TRBJ2-2	CATSPGLPMIGELFF
TRBV9	TRBJ2-3	CASSVDLIGGVEDTQYF
TRBV2	TRBJ2-5	CASSQDMQETQYF
TRBV25-1	TRBJ1-2	CASSEPVTNYGYTF
TRBV25-1	TRBJ1-6	CASSESLGSSYNSPLHF
TRBV25-1	TRBJ2-3	CASSPSRGFITDTQYF
TRBV12-3/TRBV12-4	TRBJ2-3	CASSFWTSTQYF
TRBV29-1	TRBJ1-1	CSVIRTREAFF
TRBV5-1	TRBJ2-1	CASGRDRGIYNEQFF
TRBV6-2/TRBV6-3	TRBJ2-7	CASSSGTRQYF
TRBV29-1	TRBJ2-1	CSVDRTAYNEQFF
TRBV10-2	TRBJ1-6	CASSETGQDDSSYNSPLHF
TRBV5-1	TRBJ1-2	CASSLENRLSYTF
TRBV6-6	TRBJ2-1	CASTEDRGLYNEQFF
TRBV4-1	TRBJ2-2	CASSQVQGATGELFF
TRBV2	TRBJ1-6	CASGGEYNSPLHF
TRBV20-1	TRBJ1-1	CSAGDQATEAFF